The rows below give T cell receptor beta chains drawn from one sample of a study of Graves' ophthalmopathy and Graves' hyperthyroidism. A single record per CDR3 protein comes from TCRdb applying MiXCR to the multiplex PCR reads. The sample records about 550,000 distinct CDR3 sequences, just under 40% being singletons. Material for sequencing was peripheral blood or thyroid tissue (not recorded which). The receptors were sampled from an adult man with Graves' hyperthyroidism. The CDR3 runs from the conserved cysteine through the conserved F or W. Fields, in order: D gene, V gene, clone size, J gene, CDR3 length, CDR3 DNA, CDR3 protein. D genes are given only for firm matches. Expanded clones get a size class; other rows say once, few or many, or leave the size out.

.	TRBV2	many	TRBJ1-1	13	TGTGCCAGCCGAGAGGCAGGGTTGACTGAAGCTTTCTTT	CASREAGLTEAFF
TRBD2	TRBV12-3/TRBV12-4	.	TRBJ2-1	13	TGTGCCAGCAGTCTAGCGGGAGGGCTTCAGCAGTTCTTC	CASSLAGGLQQFF
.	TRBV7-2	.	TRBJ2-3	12	TGTGCCAGCAGCTTACTGTCAGATACGCAGTATTTT	CASSLLSDTQYF
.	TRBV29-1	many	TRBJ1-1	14	TGCAGCGTTGAATGGAGACGGGGGAACACTGAAGCTTTCTTT	CSVEWRRGNTEAFF
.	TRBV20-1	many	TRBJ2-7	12	TGCAGTGCTAGACGACAGGACTACGAGCAGTACTTC	CSARRQDYEQYF
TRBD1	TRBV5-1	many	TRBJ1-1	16	TGCGCCAGCAGCTTGGGAACCGGACAGGGGAACACTGAAGCTTTCTTT	CASSLGTGQGNTEAFF
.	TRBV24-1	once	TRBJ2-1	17	TGTGCCACCAGTGATAAGGGGGACCCCCGGGGGTACAATGAGCAGTTCTTC	CATSDKGDPRGYNEQFF
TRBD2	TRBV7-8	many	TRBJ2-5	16	TGTGCCAGCAGCAGATTAGCGGGGGGCTTTCAAGAGACCCAGTACTTC	CASSRLAGGFQETQYF
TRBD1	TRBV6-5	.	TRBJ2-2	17	TGTGCCAGCAGTCCCTACAGGGGACAGGGAAACACCGGGGAGCTGTTTTTT	CASSPYRGQGNTGELFF
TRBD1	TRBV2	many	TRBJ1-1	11	TGTGCCAGCAAGGTCGACAGGGCGGCTTTCTTT	CASKVDRAAFF
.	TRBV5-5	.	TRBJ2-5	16	TGTGCCAGCAGCTTAACGTTGGGGGGGGCTAAGGAGACCCAGTACTTC	CASSLTLGGAKETQYF
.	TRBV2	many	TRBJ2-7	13	TGTGCCAGCAGTGAAGGACAGTTGGGCGAGCAGTACTTC	CASSEGQLGEQYF
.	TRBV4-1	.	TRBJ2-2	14	TGCGCCAGCAGCCACCGGACAGCCACCGGGGAGCTGTTTTTT	CASSHRTATGELFF
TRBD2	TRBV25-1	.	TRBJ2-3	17	TGTGCCAGCAGCTCCGGGTGGACTAGCGCCATGACAGATACGCAGTATTTT	CASSSGWTSAMTDTQYF
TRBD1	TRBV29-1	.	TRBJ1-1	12	TGCAGCGTTCCAAAGGGACAGGGTGAAGCTTTCTTT	CSVPKGQGEAFF
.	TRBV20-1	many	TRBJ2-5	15	TGCAGTGCTAGAGATGGCCTAGCGACCCAAGAGACCCAGTACTTC	CSARDGLATQETQYF
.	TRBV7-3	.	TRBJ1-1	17	TGTGCCAGCAGCCAAGGATCGGCGGGAGGGTCGGACACTGAGGCTTTCTTT	CASSQGSAGGSDTEAFF
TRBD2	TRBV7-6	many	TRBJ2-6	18	TGTGCCAGCAGCCTCCGGACTAGCCCCCTCTCTGGGGCCAACGTCCTGACTTTC	CASSLRTSPLSGANVLTF